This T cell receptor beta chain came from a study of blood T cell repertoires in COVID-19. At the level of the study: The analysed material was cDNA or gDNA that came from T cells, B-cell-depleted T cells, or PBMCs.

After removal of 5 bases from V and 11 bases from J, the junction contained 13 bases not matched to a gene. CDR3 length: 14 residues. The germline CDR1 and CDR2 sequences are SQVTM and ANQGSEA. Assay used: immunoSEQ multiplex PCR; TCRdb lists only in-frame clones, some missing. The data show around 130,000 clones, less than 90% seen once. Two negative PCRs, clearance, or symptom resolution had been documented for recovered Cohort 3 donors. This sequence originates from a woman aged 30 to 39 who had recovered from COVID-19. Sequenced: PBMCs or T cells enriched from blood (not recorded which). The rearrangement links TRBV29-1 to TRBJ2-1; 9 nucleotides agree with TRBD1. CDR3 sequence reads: CSVRPGTGSGQQFF. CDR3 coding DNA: TGCAGCGTTAGACCCGGGACAGGGTCAGGGCAGCAGTTCTTC.